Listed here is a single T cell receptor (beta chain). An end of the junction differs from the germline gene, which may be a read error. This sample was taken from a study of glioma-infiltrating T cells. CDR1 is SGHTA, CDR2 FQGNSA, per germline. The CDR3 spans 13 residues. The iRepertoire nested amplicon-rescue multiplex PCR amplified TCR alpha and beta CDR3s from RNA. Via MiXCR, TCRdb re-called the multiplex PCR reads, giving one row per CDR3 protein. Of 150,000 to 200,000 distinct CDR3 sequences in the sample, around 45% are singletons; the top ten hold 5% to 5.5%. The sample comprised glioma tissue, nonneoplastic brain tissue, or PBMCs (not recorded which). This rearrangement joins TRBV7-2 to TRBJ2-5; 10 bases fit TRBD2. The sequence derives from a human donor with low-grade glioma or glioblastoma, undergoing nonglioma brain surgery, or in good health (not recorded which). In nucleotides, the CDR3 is TGTGCCAGAAGACCTAGCGGGAGCGAGACCAAGTACTTC. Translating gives CARRPSGSETKYF.